A single T cell receptor (beta chain) is shown here with its context. There are many counts of this clonotype. Its antigen is unknown. No per-base quality is available; no much larger clone lies one base away. Sequenced on an Illumina HiSeq 2500. To make first-strand cDNA, Superscript III was used along with a set of TRAV- and TRBV-specific primers so that both the TCRalpha and TCRbeta chains were covered. An approximately 20-cycle PCR with Phusion amplified the TCRs, pairing a constant-region primer with the adapter that was attached to the V primers. Isolated mRNA was amplified with the MessageAmp II aRNA Amplification Kit, using a roughly 15-hour in vitro transcription at 37°C. The Dynabeads mRNA DIRECT Purification Kit was used to isolate the mRNA for TCR sequencing. Indexed Illumina adapters were added in a second Phusion PCR of 25 to 30 cycles, and the PCR products were purified with AMPure XP beads. The source study handled its data this way. Custom Perl scripts pooled TCR sequences encoding the same protein, removed out-of-frame sequences and computed each clonotype's abundance. Any TCR sequence backed by just one read was left out of the analysis. Repertoire metrics included Shannon entropy, Gini index, clonality, richness, and frequency of TCRs shared between repertoires. In TCRdb, the public reads were trimmed at Q25 with fastp and aligned with MiXCR, with productive beta chains retained. Here each entry gathers all rows of one CDR3 protein and keeps the most common genes and DNA. The V and J calls, along with clone size, are taken from TCRdb and not from the paper's own processing. The sample records 100,000 or so distinct CDR3 sequences, less than 25% of which are singletons. Of the sample, roughly 4% falls within the top ten clones.

In light of the paper, this sample's time point label describes: after trial treatment. The treatment or condition label here, explained by the study, means: LDRT plus nivolumab, ipilimumab, low-dose cyclophosphamide and aspirin (RACIN trial). The donors came from RACIN, which was a single-arm phase I dose-escalation trial that paired nivolumab and ipilimumab with aspirin, low-dose cyclophosphamide and low-dose radiotherapy. Patients were eligible if they had advanced solid tumors that were TIL-negative. Inclusive of the bounding cysteine and phenylalanine, the CDR3 is 15 residues long. Just the 45-base CDR3 DNA is kept, in frame starting at base 1. Between the V and J ends, shortened by 4 bases and 3 bases respectively, the junction contains 15 bases. For CDR1 and CDR2, the germline V gene (reference sequence) lists SGHNT and YYREEE. The data originate from a study of low-dose radiotherapy and immunotherapy resistance in tumors (dated by TCRdb to the early 2020s). Some background on the complete study: In Cohort 1, 0.5 Gy per fraction was delivered every 2 weeks, and a total PTV dose of 6.5 Gy was prescribed. The translational analysis covered eight patients: three from the first dose cohort and the first five from the second dose cohort. Patients were given nivolumab as a 240 mg flat dose every two weeks and ipilimumab at 1 mg/kg every six weeks, with both drugs delivered intravenously. Cyclophosphamide 200 mg/m2 was administered intravenously every two weeks, one day before each radiation and immunotherapy administration. Trial participants were not randomized into treatment groups. Starting on cycle 1 day 1, patients took 300 mg of aspirin by mouth once a day for four cycles. For Cohort 2, the dose was 1 Gy per fraction given every two weeks, adding up to 13 Gy in total across 26 weeks.

The sequence joins TRBV5-4 to TRBJ2-3; the D element could tentatively be TRBD1 or TRBD2, as 7 bases agree for each. The sample was PBMCs, taken after low-dose radiotherapy plus immunotherapy. The source of this sequence is a male donor with prostate cancer. The CDR3 reads as follows: CASSLNRGGTDTQYF. The nucleotides are TGTGCCAGCAGCCTCAACAGGGGAGGGACAGATACGCAGTATTTT.